This note documents a single T cell receptor (beta chain) sequence. There is no known antigen for this receptor. Base qualities are missing; no much larger clone stands one base away. The data are from a study of T cells after yellow fever vaccination (dated by TCRdb to the late 2010s). About the investigation overall: The SMART-Seq v4 Ultra Low Input RNA kit was used to prepare libraries from fractions with low cell numbers. To track T-cell clones before and after primary and booster YFV17D yellow fever vaccination, bulk TCR alpha and beta repertoires were sequenced longitudinally. Two healthy male donors, one aged 18 to 29 and one aged 30 to 39 years, were included in the cohort. Blood was collected at multiple timepoints before and after primary and secondary immunization, and bulk PBMC replicates and cell subsets were isolated. Overall study outcomes, separate from this receptor: The secondary T-cell response was found to be weaker but faster than the primary response, with a peak reached on day 5 rather than on day 15. Computational filtering was required because FACS-sorted repertoires could contain abundant contaminating clonotypes from the bulk population. Only a couple of donors were included in the study, so the extent to which the findings can be generalized is limited. A small fraction of clonotypes showed up in both the CD4 and CD8 compartments, probably as a result of convergent recombination. Most clones expanded after primary vaccination were re-detected after the booster (around 96% of CD4 and about 88% of CD8), suggesting broad memory maintenance.

For CDR1 and CDR2, the germline V gene lists KGHDR and SFDVKD. Trimming takes 7 bases off V and 0 bases off J; junction bases not matched to a gene: 7. From the cysteine up to the phenylalanine, the CDR3 has a length of 15 residues. Left in the record is the CDR3 DNA by itself, 45 bases read in frame from the first base. The treatment or condition label on this specimen signifies: live attenuated yellow fever vaccine strain. A standard Ficoll-Paque protocol was used to isolate PBMCs from peripheral blood. Dynabeads CD4 and CD8 positive selection kits were used to isolate CD4 and CD8 T-cell fractions. TriZol was used to extract RNA from bulk PBMCs, from CD4 and CD8 fractions, and from dextramer-positive and dextramer-negative fractions. TCR cDNA was synthesized by 5'RACE template switching, which introduced a universal primer site and unique molecular identifiers. cDNA synthesis was primed from both the TCR alpha and TCR beta constant segments. Libraries were amplified in two PCR steps, with sample barcodes and sequencing adapters added in the second step. Sequencing of libraries was performed on Illumina HiSeq 2500 (2x100 bp) or NovaSeq (2x150 bp). The authors processed their data as follows. MIGEC was used to demultiplex reads and collapse the reads into UMI consensus sequences, and MiXCR was used for V(D)J alignment. Vaccine-responding clonotypes were identified with edgeR using replicate PBMC samples, with FDR below 0.01 and a log2 fold change above 5 up to day 15 being required. Each bulk clonotype received a CD4 or CD8 identity based on whether the sequenced CD4 or CD8 repertoire contained that clonotype at higher abundance. The public reads were reprocessed in TCRdb via fastp at Q25 and MiXCR, keeping in-frame beta chains. Rows merge per CDR3 protein into single entries with the most common DNA and genes. The V and J calls, along with clone size, are taken from TCRdb and not from the paper's own processing. This sample has under 300,000 distinct CDR3 sequences in its table, and 6.9% of those were observed once. The leading ten clones occupy approximately 0.85% of the sample.

The sequence links TRBV24-1 to TRBJ2-7, with 8 bases matching TRBD1. The sequencing here drew on CD4+ T cells sorted from PBMCs, taken 15 days after the yellow fever booster vaccination. The sequence derives from a man in his thirties or forties who received the YFV17D yellow fever vaccine. The CDR3 region reads CATRSDRVSSYEQYF. The nucleotides are TGTGCCACCAGATCGGACAGGGTTAGCTCCTACGAGCAGTACTTC.